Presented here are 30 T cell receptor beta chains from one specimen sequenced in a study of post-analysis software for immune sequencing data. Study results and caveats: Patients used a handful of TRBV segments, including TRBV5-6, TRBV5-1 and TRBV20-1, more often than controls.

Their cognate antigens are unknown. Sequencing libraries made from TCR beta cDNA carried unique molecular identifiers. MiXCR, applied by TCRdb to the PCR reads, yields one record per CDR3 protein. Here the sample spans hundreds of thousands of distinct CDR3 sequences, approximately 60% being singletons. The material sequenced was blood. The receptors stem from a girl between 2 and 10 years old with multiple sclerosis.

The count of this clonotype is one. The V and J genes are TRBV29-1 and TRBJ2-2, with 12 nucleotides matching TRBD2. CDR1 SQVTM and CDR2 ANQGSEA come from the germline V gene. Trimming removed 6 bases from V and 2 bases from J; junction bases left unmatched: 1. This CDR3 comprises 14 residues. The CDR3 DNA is TGCAGCGTCGGACTAGCGGGAAACACCGGGGAGCTGTTTTTT. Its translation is CSVGLAGNTGELFF.

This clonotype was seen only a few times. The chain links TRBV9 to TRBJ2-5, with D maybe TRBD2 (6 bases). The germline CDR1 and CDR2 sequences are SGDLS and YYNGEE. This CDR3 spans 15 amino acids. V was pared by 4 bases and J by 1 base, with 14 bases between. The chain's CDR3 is CASSPRDFPQETQYF. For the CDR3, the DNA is TGTGCCAGCAGCCCCCGGGACTTCCCCCAAGAGACCCAGTACTTC.

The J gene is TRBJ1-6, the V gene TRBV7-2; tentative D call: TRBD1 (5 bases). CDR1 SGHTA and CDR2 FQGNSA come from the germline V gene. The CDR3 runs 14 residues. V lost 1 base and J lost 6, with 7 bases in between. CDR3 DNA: TGTGCCAGCAGCTTAGAGACAGCTAATTCACCCCTCCACTTT. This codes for CASSLETANSPLHF.

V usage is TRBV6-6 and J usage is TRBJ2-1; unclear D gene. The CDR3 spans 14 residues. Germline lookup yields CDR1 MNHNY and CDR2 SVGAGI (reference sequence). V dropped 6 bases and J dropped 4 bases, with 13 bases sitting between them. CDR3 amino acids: CASRTPDIYNEQFF. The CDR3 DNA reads TGTGCCAGCAGAACACCTGACATATACAATGAGCAGTTCTTC.

DNA for the CDR3: TGTGCCATCAGTACCCACAGGGATGAAGCTTTCTTT. Its protein is CAISTHRDEAFF. This sequence joins TRBV10-3 and TRBJ1-1, with D perhaps TRBD1 (6 bases). The V end lost 5 bases, the J end lost 7 bases, and 11 bases lay between the germline ends. This CDR3 region has 12 residues. CDR1 is ENHRY and CDR2 is SYGVKD in the germline V gene.

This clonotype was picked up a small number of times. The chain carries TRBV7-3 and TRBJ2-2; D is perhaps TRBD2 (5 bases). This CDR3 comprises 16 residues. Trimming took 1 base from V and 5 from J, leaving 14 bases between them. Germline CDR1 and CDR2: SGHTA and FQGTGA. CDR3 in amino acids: CASSLRELRDTGELFF. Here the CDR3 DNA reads TGTGCCAGCAGCTTAAGGGAGTTAAGGGATACCGGGGAGCTGTTTTTT.

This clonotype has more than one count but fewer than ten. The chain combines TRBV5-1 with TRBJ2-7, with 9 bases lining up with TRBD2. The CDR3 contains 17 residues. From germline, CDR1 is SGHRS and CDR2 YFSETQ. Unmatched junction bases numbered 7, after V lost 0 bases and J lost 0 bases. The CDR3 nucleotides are TGCGCCAGCAGCTTGGGGCTAGTGACTAGCGGCTCCTACGAGCAGTACTTC. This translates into CASSLGLVTSGSYEQYF. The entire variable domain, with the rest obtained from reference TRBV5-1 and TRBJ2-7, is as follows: KAGVTQTPRYLIKTRGQQVTLSCSPISGHRSVSWYQQTPGQGLQFLFEYFSETQRNKGNFPGRFSGRQFSNSRSEMNVSTLELGDSALYLCASSLGLVTSGSYEQYFGPGTRLTVT.

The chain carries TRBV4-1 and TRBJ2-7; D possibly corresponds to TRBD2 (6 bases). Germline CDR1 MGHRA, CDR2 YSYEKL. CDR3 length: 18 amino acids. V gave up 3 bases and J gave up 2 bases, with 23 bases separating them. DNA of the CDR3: TGCGCCAGCAGCCATGTTAGACAGCTCCGGGACTCTGCCTACGAGCAGTACTTC. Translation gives CASSHVRQLRDSAYEQYF.

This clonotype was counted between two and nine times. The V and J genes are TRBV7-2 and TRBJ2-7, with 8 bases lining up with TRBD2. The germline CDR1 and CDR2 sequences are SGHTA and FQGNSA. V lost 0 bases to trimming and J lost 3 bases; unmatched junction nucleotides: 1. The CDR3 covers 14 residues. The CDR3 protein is CASSLAAGDYEQYF. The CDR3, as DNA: TGTGCCAGCAGCTTAGCAGCGGGGGACTACGAGCAGTACTTC.

Here the CDR3 reads CSATFQETQYF. The CDR3 bases are TGCAGCGCGACTTTCCAAGAGACCCAGTACTTC. V usage is TRBV29-1 and J usage is TRBJ2-5; D call uncertain. Trimming took 7 bases from V and 1 from J, leaving 7 bases between them. The CDR3 loop spans 11 amino acids. Germline assignment: CDR1 SQVTM and CDR2 ANQGSEA.

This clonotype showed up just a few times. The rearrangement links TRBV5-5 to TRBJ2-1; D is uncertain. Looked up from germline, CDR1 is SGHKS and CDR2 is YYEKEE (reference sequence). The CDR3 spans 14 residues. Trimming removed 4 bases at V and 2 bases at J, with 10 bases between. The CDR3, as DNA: TGTGCCAGCAGCCTGGAGACTCCCTACAATGAGCAGTTCTTC. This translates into CASSLETPYNEQFF.

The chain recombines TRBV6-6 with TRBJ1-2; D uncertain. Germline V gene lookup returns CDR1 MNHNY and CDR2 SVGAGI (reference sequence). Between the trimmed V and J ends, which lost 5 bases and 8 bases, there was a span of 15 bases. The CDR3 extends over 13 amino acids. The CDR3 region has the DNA TGTGCCAGCAGTCCACTTCCGCTGGGCGGCTACACCTTC. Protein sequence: CASSPLPLGGYTF.

Written as DNA, the CDR3 is TGTGCCAGCGGGAGGACTAGCGGGGATCCTATCGATGAGCAGTTCTTC. Its translation is CASGRTSGDPIDEQFF. The chain combines TRBV6-1 with TRBJ2-1, with TRBD2 matching over 12 bases. With 8 bases clipped from V and 8 bases from J, the junction kept 13 bases outside the gene matches. Per germline, CDR1 MNHNS and CDR2 SASEGT. The CDR3 sequence is 16 residues long.

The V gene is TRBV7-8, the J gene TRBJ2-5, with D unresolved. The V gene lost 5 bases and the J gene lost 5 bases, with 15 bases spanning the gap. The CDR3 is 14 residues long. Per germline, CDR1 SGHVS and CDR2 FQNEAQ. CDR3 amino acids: CASSPLVGPETQYF. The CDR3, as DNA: TGTGCCAGCAGCCCTCTGGTAGGGCCCGAGACCCAGTACTTC.

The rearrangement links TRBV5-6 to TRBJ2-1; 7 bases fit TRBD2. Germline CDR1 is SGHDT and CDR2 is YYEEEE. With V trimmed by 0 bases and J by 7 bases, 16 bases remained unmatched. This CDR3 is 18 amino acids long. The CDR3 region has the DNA TGTGCCAGCAGCTTGGGGGAGGTTCGGCGGGGGAAGTATAATGAGCAGTTCTTC. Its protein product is CASSLGEVRRGKYNEQFF.

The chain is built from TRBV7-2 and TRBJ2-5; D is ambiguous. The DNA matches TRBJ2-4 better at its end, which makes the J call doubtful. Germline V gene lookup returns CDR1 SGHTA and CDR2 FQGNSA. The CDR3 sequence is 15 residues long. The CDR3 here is CASSPRLSPLDIQYF. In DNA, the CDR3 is TGTGCCAGCAGCCCCCGGTTGAGCCCCCTGGACATTCAGTACTTC.

CDR3 nucleotide sequence: TGTGCCAGCAGCTTCGATGCAGGGGGCGAGACCCAGTACTTC. Its protein product is CASSFDAGGETQYF. This chain uses TRBV7-9 with TRBJ2-5; 8 bases map to TRBD1. V lost 3 bases, J lost 5 bases, and 5 bases stayed unmatched. The CDR3 covers 14 residues. CDR1 and CDR2 (germline): SEHNR, FQNEAQ (reference sequence). The full variable domain, rest sourced from reference TRBV7-9 and TRBJ2-5, is DTGVSQNPRHKITKRGQNVTFRCDPISEHNRLYWYRQTLGQGPEFLTYFQNEAQLEKSRLLSDRFSAERPKGSFSTLEIQRTEQGDSAMYLCASSFDAGGETQYFGPGTRLLVL.

The CDR3 here is CASSKDRLASYNEQFF. DNA for the CDR3: TGTGCCAGCAGCAAAGATCGACTAGCGAGTTACAATGAGCAGTTCTTC. The chain combines TRBV21-1 with TRBJ2-1; the D call in the table, TRBD2, was not verified against the DNA. TRBV21-1 is a pseudogene locus. The CDR3 extends over 16 amino acids.

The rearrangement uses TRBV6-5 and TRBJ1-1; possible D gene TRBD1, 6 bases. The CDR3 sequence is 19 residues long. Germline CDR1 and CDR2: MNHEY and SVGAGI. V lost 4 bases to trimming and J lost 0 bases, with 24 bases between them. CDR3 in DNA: TGTGCCAGCAGTTCCCAAGGGGGGGGCGCTTCCCCCATGAACACTGAAGCTTTCTTT. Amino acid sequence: CASSSQGGGASPMNTEAFF.

CDR3 protein: CASSFQTNNEQFF. The CDR3 DNA reads TGTGCCAGCAGTTTCCAAACGAACAATGAGCAGTTCTTC. The V and J genes are TRBV12-3 or TRBV12-4 and TRBJ2-1, with D unclear. V lost 3 bases and J lost 5, with 8 bases in between. The CDR3 has 13 amino acids.

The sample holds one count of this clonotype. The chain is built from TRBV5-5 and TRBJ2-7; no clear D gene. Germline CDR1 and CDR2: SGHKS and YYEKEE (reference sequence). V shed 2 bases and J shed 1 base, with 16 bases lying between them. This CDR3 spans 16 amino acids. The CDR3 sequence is CASSFAPRASSYEQYF. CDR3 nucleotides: TGTGCCAGCAGCTTCGCACCAAGAGCGTCTTCCTACGAGCAGTACTTC. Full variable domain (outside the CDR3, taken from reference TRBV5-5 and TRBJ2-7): DAGVTQSPTHLIKTRGQQVTLRCSPISGHKSVSWYQQVLGQGPQFIFQYYEKEERGRGNFPDRFSARQFPNYSSELNVNALLLGDSALYLCASSFAPRASSYEQYFGPGTRLTVT.

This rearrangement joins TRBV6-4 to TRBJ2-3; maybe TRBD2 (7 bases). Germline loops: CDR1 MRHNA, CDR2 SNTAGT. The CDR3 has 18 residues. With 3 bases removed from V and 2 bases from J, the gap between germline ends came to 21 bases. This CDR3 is CASSETPGGGPVTDTQYF. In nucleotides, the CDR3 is TGTGCCAGCAGTGAGACACCTGGGGGGGGCCCCGTCACAGATACGCAGTATTTT.

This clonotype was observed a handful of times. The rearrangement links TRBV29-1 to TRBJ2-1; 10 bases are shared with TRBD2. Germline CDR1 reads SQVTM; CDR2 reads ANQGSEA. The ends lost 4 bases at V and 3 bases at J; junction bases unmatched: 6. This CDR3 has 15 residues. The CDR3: CSVGALAGVYNEQFF. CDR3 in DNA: TGCAGCGTTGGGGCCCTAGCGGGAGTCTACAATGAGCAGTTCTTC.

DNA of the CDR3: TGCAGTGCTAGACTTATCTCCGGGACAGCAAGGACTGAAGCTTTCTTT. Encoded protein: CSARLISGTARTEAFF. This chain uses TRBV20-1 with TRBJ1-1, with TRBD1 matching 7 bases. Unmatched junction bases numbered 14, after V lost 2 bases and J lost 5 bases. CDR1 and CDR2 from the germline V gene are DFQATT and SNEGSKA (reference sequence). The CDR3 covers 16 residues.

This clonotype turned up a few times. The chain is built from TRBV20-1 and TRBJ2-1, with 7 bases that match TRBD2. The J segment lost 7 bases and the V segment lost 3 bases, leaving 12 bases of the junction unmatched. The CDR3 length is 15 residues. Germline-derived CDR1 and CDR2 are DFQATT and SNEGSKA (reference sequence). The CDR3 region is CSARKIGGRSNEQFF. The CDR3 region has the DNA TGCAGTGCTAGGAAAATTGGCGGGAGAAGTAATGAGCAGTTCTTC.

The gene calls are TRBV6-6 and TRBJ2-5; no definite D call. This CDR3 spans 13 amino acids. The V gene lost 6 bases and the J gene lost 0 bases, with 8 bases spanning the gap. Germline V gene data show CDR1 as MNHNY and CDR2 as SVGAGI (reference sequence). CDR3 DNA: TGTGCCAGCAGGCCAGCAAACCAAGAGACCCAGTACTTC. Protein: CASRPANQETQYF.

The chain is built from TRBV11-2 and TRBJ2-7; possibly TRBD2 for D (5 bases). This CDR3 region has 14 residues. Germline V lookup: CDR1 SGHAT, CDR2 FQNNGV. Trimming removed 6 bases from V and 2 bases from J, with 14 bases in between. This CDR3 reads CASRLAGQTYEQYF. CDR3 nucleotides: TGTGCCAGCAGGTTGGCGGGCCAGACCTACGAGCAGTACTTC.

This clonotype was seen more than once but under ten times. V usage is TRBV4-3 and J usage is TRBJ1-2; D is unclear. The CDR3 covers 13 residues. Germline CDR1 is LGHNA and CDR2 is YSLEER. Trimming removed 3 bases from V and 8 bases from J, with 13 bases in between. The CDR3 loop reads CASSQDGLYGYTF. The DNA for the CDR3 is TGCGCCAGCAGCCAGGACGGCCTCTACGGCTACACCTTC.

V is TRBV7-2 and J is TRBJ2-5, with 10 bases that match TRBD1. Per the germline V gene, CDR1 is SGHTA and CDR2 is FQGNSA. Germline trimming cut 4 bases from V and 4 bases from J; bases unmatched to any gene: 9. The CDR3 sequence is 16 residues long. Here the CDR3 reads CASSSWQGTGAETQYF. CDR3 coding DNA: TGTGCCAGCAGCTCCTGGCAGGGGACAGGGGCAGAGACCCAGTACTTC. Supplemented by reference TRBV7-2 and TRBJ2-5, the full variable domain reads GAGVSQSPSNKVTEKGKDVELRCDPISGHTALYWYRQSLGQGLEFLIYFQGNSAPDKSGLPSDRFSAERTGGSVSTLTIQRTQQEDSAVYLCASSSWQGTGAETQYFGPGTRLLVL.

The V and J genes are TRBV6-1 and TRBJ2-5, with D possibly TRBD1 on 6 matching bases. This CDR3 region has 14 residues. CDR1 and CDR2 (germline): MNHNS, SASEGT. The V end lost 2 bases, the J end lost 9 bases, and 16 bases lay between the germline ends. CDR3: CASSEMGQVVAQYF. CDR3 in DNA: TGTGCCAGCAGTGAAATGGGACAAGTGGTGGCCCAGTACTTC.